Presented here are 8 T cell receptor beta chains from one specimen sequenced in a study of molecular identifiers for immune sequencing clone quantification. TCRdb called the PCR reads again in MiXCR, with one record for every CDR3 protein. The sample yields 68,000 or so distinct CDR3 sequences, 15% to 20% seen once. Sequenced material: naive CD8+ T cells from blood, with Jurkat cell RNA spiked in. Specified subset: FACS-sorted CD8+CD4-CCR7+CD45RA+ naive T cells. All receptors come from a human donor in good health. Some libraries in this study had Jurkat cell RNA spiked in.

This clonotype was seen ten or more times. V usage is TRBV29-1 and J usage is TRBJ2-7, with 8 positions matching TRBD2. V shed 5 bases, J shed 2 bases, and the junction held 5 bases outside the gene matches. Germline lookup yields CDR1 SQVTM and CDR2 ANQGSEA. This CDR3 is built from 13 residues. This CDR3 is CSVILAVTYEQYF. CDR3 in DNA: TGCAGCGTTATACTAGCGGTTACCTACGAGCAGTACTTC.

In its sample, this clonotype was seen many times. The CDR3 DNA reads TGCGCCAGCAGCTTGGCGGGACTAGCGGCAGATACGCAGTATTTT. Protein: CASSLAGLAADTQYF. The J gene is TRBJ2-3, the V gene TRBV5-1, with 11 bases fitting TRBD2. CDR1 and CDR2 from the germline V gene are SGHRS and YFSETQ. This CDR3 contains 15 residues. Losses at the gene ends were 0 bases for V and 4 bases for J; bases not matched to a gene: 1.

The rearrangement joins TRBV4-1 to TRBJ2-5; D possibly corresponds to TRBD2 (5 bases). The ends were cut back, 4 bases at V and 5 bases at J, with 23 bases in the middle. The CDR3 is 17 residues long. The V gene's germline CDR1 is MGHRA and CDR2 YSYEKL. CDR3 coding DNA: TGCGCCAGCAGCCGAGGCCCCGGGGATACTAGATCTGAGACCCAGTACTTC. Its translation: CASSRGPGDTRSETQYF.

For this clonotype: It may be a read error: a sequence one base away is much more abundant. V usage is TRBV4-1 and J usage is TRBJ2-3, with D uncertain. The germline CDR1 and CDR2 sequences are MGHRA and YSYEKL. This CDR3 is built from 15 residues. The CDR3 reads CAGSQEPYGTDTQYF. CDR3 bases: TGCGCCGGCAGCCAAGAACCCTATGGTACAGATACGCAGTATTTT.

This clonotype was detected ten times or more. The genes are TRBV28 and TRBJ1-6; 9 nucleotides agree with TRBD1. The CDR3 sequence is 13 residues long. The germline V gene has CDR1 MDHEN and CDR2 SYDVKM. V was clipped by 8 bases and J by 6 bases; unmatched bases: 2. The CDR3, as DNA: TGTGCCAGCCTGGACAGGGGTAATTCACCCCTCCACTTT. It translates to CASLDRGNSPLHF. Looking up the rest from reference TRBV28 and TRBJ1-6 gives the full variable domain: DVKVTQSSRYLVKRTGEKVFLECVQDMDHENMFWYRQDPGLGLRLIYFSYDVKMKEKGDIPEGYSVSREKKERFSLILESASTNQTSMYLCASLDRGNSPLHFGNGTRLTVT.

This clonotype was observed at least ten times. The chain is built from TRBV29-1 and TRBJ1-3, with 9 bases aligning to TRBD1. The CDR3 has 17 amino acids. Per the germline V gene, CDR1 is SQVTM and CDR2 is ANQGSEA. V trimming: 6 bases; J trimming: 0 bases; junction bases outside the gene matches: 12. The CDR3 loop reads CSVIPGQGLSSGNTIYF. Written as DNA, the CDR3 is TGCAGCGTAATACCGGGACAGGGACTCTCCTCTGGAAACACCATATATTTT.

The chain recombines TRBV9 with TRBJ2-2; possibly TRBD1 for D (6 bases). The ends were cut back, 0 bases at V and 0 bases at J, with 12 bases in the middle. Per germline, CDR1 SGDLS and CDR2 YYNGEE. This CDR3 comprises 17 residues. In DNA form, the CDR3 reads TGTGCCAGCAGCGTAGGCCATGACAGGCCGAACACCGGGGAGCTGTTTTTT. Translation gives CASSVGHDRPNTGELFF.

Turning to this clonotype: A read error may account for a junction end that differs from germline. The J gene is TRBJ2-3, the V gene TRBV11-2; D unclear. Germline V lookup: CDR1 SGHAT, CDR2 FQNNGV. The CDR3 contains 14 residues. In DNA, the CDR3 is TGTGCCAGCAGCCTAGATCCAGAAGGTGATACGCAGTATTTT. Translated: CASSLDPEGDTQYF. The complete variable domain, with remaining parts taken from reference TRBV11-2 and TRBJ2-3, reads EAGVAQSPRYKIIEKRQSVAFWCNPISGHATLYWYQQILGQGPKLLIQFQNNGVVDDSQLPKDRFSAERLKGVDSTLKIQPAKLEDSAVYLCASSLDPEGDTQYFGPGTRLTVL.